A single sample gave rise to the 11 T cell receptor beta chains below, sequenced in a study of T cell responses to AZD1222 COVID-19 vaccine. Repertoires were generated with immunoSEQ multiplex PCR, while TCRdb's copy carries only in-frame clones and drops some. The sample has under 170,000 clones; 90% are singletons. The input for sequencing was peripheral blood, taken 28 days after the second AZD1222 dose. These receptors were collected from an adult who received the AZD1222 COVID-19 vaccine.

This chain links TRBV24-1 with TRBJ2-3, with a tentative D call TRBD2 (5 bases). The length of the CDR3 is 14 residues. Germline values: CDR1 KGHDR, CDR2 SFDVKD. V lost 6 bases to trimming and J lost 0 bases, with 9 bases between them. Here the CDR3 DNA reads TGTGCCACCAGTATGGACTGGAGCACAGATACGCAGTATTTT. Amino acid sequence: CATSMDWSTDTQYF.

This clone was counted a single time. The chain joins TRBV21-1 to TRBJ2-5; whether TRBD2, the table's D call, matches the DNA was not checked. TRBV21-1 is deemed a pseudogene. The CDR3 is made up of 14 amino acids. Here the CDR3 reads CASSKVSFQETQYF. DNA for the CDR3: TGTGCCAGCAGCAAAGTGAGCTTTCAAGAGACCCAGTACTTC.

This clone occurred many times. The rearrangement links TRBV27 to TRBJ1-2, with 7 bases that match TRBD1. V shed 6 bases, J shed 3 bases, and the junction held 7 bases outside the gene matches. Germline CDR1 MNHEY, CDR2 SMNVEV (reference sequence). The CDR3 covers 14 residues. The CDR3 loop reads CASRVRQGHYGYTF. The CDR3 DNA is TGTGCCAGCAGGGTCAGACAGGGCCACTATGGCTACACCTTC.

J is TRBJ2-3 and V is TRBV6-1; TRBD2 matches 8 bases. Germline loops: CDR1 MNHNS, CDR2 SASEGT. The ends lost 4 bases at V and 5 bases at J; junction bases unmatched: 14. CDR3 size: 17 residues. CDR3 amino acids: CASSGGLAGPGGDTQYF. Here the CDR3 DNA reads TGTGCCAGCAGTGGAGGACTAGCCGGCCCTGGGGGAGATACGCAGTATTTT.

The chain is built from TRBV6-5 and TRBJ1-5; 7 bases agree with TRBD1. The CDR3 totals 14 residues. After removal of 5 bases from V and 4 bases from J, the junction contained 5 bases not matched to a gene. CDR1 and CDR2 (germline): MNHEY, SVGAGI. CDR3 nucleotides: TGTGCCAGCAGTACCGACAGGGTTAATCAGCCCCAGCATTTT. This sequence encodes CASSTDRVNQPQHF.

The chain links TRBV24-1 to TRBJ1-1; a possible D gene is TRBD1 (5 bases). The CDR3 contains 14 residues. Germline assignment: CDR1 KGHDR and CDR2 SFDVKD. V dropped 7 bases and J dropped 3 bases, with 14 bases sitting between them. CDR3 sequence reads: CATRPRERDTEAFF. In DNA, the CDR3 is TGTGCCACCAGGCCCAGGGAGAGGGACACTGAAGCTTTCTTT.

The chain joins TRBV19 to TRBJ1-6; D is ambiguous. Trimming left V 0 bases short and J 5 bases short, with 29 bases between. This CDR3 has 22 amino acids. CDR1 is LNHDA, CDR2 SQIVND, per germline (reference sequence). CDR3 protein: CASSIDGIIENKRTLDNSPLHF. The CDR3, as DNA: TGTGCCAGTAGTATAGATGGCATAATTGAAAATAAAAGGACGTTAGATAATTCACCCCTCCACTTT.

The chain links TRBV9 to TRBJ2-1; 8 bases agree with TRBD1. The V segment lost 0 bases and the J segment 1 base; nucleotides outside the gene matches: 6. This CDR3 spans 17 amino acids. CDR1 and CDR2 from the germline V gene are SGDLS and YYNGEE. This CDR3 is CASSVEARQGSYNEQFF. The CDR3 DNA reads TGTGCCAGCAGCGTAGAGGCCCGACAGGGGTCCTACAATGAGCAGTTCTTC.

This clone was seen just once. The genes are TRBV30 and TRBJ1-2; the D is unclear. The CDR3 runs 16 residues. Deletions cut 1 base from V and 7 bases from J, with 22 bases between. The germline V gene has CDR1 GTSNPN and CDR2 SVGIG (reference sequence). CDR3 DNA sequence: TGTGCCTGGAGTGCTCCCACTGCCGGGCCCCTATCTGGCTACACCTTC. It is translated as CAWSAPTAGPLSGYTF. The full variable domain, its missing parts supplied by reference TRBV30 and TRBJ1-2, is SQTIHQWPATLVQPVGSPLSLECTVEGTSNPNLYWYRQAAGRGLQLLFYSVGIGQISSEVPQNLSASRPQDRQFILSSKKLLLSDSGFYLCAWSAPTAGPLSGYTFGSGTRLTVV.

The chain is built from TRBV6-5 and TRBJ1-3; tentatively, D is TRBD1 (6 bases). The germline V and J ends were trimmed by 6 bases and 0 bases, with 9 bases remaining between them. The CDR3 has 14 amino acids. The germline gives CDR1 MNHEY, CDR2 SVGAGI. CDR3 protein: CASRNRASGNTIYF. The CDR3 DNA follows: TGTGCCAGCAGGAACAGGGCCTCTGGAAACACCATATATTTT.

The chain employs TRBV7-9 and TRBJ1-6; 7 bases align to TRBD1. J lost 6 bases, V lost 5 bases, and 7 bases had no gene match. This CDR3 has 15 amino acids. Germline CDR1 and CDR2: SEHNR and FQNEAQ (reference sequence). The CDR3 sequence is CASSPGDRINSPLHF. CDR3 nucleotides: TGTGCCAGCAGCCCTGGGGACAGAATTAATTCACCCCTCCACTTT.